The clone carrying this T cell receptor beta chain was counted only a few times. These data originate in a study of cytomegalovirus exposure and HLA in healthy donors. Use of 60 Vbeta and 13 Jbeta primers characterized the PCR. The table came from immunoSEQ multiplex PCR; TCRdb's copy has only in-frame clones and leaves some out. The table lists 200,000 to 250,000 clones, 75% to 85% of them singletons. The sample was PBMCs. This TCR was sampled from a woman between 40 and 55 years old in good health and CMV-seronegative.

In nucleotides, the CDR3 is TGTGCCTGGACCCGGGACAGACCTTATGGCTACACCTTC. Encoded protein: CAWTRDRPYGYTF. The chain uses TRBV30 and TRBJ1-2; 7 bases line up with TRBD1. Germline CDR1 GTSNPN, CDR2 SVGIG (reference sequence). The CDR3 consists of 13 residues. V gave up 4 bases and J gave up 5 bases; unmatched junction bases: 7.